This T cell receptor beta chain was profiled in a study of T cells in Graves' hyperthyroidism and ophthalmopathy. Study-wide findings and caveats: With a median lead of 6.5 months before onset, the model predicted ophthalmopathy.

Germline CDR1 SGHRS, CDR2 YFSETQ. With V trimmed by 4 bases and J by 2 bases, 14 bases remained unmatched. The CDR3 is made up of 18 amino acids. The table lists this clonotype with a count of one. Antigen unknown. Ophthalmopathy cases scored 3 or more on the Clinical Activity Score and 4 or more on NOSPECS grade, with duration below 3 months. The authors obtained PBMCs from 10 ml of fresh peripheral blood. The TCR beta CDR3 regions underwent amplification using RNA transcripts as the source. TCR CDR3 regions were first amplified by RT-PCR with HTBI primers. MiXCR, applied by TCRdb to the multiplex PCR reads, yields one record per CDR3 protein. The data show 490,000 or so distinct CDR3 sequences, less than 25% seen once.

V gene TRBV5-1 combines with J gene TRBJ2-5, with 10 bases identical to TRBD2. What was sequenced was blood. The sequence came from a woman in her 70s with Graves' ophthalmopathy. The CDR3 protein is CASSPGTSAPDFQETQYF. For the CDR3, the DNA is TGCGCCAGCAGCCCTGGGACTAGCGCCCCTGATTTTCAAGAGACCCAGTACTTC.